The clone carrying this T cell receptor beta chain showed up many times. TCRdb itself ran the 5' RACE reads through MiXCR, one entry per CDR3 protein. The sample records a few hundred thousand distinct CDR3 sequences, under 20% being singletons. This record comes from a study of identical twins. The CDR3 loop spans 15 amino acids. V trimming: 8 bases; J trimming: 0 bases; junction bases outside the gene matches: 6. The germline V gene has CDR1 MNHEY and CDR2 SVGEGT. V is TRBV6-2 or TRBV6-3 and J is TRBJ2-7; 11 bases agree with TRBD1. The sample consisted of naive T cells sorted from blood. The TCR sequence derives from a man aged 45 to 65 in good health. CDR3 residues: CASASGTGGSYEQYF. The CDR3 DNA follows: TGTGCCAGCGCGTCCGGGACAGGGGGCTCCTACGAGCAGTACTTC.